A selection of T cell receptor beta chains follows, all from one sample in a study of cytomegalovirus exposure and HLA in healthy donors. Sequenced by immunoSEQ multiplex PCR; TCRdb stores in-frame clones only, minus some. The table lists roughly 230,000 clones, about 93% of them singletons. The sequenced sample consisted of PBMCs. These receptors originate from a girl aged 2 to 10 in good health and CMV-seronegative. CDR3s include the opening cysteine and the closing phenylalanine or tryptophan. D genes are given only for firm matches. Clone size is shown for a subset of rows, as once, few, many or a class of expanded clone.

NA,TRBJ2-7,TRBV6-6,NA,CASRQGPEQYF,TGTGCCAGCAGGCAGGGTCCCGAGCAGTACTTC
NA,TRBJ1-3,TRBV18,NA,CASSPPGRAGGNTIYF,TGTGCCAGCTCCCCCCCCGGCAGGGCAGGTGGAAACACCATATATTTT
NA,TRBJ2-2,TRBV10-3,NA,CAIGQNTGELFF,TGTGCCATCGGACAGAACACCGGGGAGCTGTTTTTT
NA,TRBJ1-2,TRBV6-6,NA,CASTSQRGIGYTF,TGTGCCAGCACCTCGCAGCGGGGGATAGGCTACACCTTC
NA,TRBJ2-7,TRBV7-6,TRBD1,CASSPIRTGRADEQYF,TGTGCCAGCAGCCCAATAAGGACAGGGCGGGCAGACGAGCAGTACTTC
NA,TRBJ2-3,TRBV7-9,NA,CASSFYRAPDTQYF,TGTGCCAGCAGCTTTTACAGGGCCCCAGATACGCAGTATTTT
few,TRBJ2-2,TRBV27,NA,CASSSSNTGELFF,NA
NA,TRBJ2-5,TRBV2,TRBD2,CASSGGLAGVEYF,TGTGCCAGCAGTGGGGGACTAGCGGGAGTTGAGTACTTC
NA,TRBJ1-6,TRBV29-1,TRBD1,CSVTGGGSPLHF,TGCAGCGTTACAGGGGGAGGTTCACCCCTCCACTTT
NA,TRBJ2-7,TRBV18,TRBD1,CASSPPLTGTYEQYF,TGTGCCAGCTCACCCCCCTTGACAGGGACCTACGAGCAGTACTTC
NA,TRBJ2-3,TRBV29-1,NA,CSVDRGRTDTQYF,TGCAGCGTTGATCGAGGCCGGACAGATACGCAGTATTTT
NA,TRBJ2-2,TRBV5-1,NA,CASSLTGSTGELFF,TGCGCCAGCAGCTTAACAGGGTCCACCGGGGAGCTGTTTTTT
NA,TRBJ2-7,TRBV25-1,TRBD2,CASSEGLAGAEEQYF,TGTGCCAGCAGTGAAGGGTTAGCGGGGGCGGAAGAGCAGTACTTC
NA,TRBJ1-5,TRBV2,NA,CASSEAQVHLNQPQHF,TGTGCCAGCAGTGAAGCGCAGGTACACCTCAATCAGCCCCAGCATTTT
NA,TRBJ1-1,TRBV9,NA,CASSPEEVGMNTEAFF,TGTGCCAGCAGCCCCGAGGAGGTGGGCATGAACACTGAAGCTTTCTTT
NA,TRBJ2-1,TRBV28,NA,CASRGGSYNEQFF,TGTGCCAGCAGGGGGGGTTCCTACAATGAGCAGTTCTTC